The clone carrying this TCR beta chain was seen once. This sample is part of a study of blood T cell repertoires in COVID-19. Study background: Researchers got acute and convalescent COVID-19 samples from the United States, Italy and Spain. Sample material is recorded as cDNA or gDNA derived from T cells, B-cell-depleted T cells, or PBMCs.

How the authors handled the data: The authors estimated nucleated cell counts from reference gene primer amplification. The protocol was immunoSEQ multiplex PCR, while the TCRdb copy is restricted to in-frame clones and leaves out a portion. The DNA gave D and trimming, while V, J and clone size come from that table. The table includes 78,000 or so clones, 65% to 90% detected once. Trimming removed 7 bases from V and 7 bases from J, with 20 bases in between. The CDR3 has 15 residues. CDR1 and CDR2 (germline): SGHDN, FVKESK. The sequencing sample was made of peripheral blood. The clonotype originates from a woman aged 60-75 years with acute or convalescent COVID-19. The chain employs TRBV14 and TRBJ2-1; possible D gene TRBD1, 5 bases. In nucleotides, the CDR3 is TGTGCCAGCAACTTAGAAGGGGCCGGGTATAATGAGCAGTTCTTC. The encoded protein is CASNLEGAGYNEQFF.